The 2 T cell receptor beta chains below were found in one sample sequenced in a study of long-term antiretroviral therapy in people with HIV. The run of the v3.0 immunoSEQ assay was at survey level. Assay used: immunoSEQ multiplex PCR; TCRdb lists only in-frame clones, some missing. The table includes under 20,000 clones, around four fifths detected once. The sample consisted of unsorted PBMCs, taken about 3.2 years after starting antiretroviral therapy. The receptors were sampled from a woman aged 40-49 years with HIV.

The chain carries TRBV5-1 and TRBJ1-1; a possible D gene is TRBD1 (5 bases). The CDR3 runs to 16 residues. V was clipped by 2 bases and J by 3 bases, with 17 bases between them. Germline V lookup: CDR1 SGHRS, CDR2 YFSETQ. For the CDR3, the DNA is TGCGCCAGCAGCTTATCCGTCGGGGTCAGGGACACTGAAGCTTTCTTT. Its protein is CASSLSVGVRDTEAFF.

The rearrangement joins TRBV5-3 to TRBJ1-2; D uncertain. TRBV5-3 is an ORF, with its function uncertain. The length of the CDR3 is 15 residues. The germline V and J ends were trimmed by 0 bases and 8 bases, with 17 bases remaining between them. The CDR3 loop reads CARSLVLLRGGGYTF. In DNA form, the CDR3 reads TGTGCCAGAAGCTTGGTATTACTTCGGGGAGGAGGCTACACCTTC.